Following are 16 T cell receptor beta chains from one sample sequenced in a study of CD8+ T cells in alopecia areata. Treatment: oral pan-JAK inhibitor, 5-10 mg twice daily. RNA extraction was followed by reverse transcription into cDNA, which acted as the sequencing template. Sequencing was performed with immunoSEQ multiplex PCR; in TCRdb, only in-frame clones are kept and a portion is missing. There are 180,000 or so clones in the sample; roughly 63% occur only once, and 16% lies in the top ten. The source material was CD4+ T cells sorted from blood, sampled between weeks 55 and 70, from a patient treated with tofacitinib. The receptor set was obtained from a human donor with alopecia areata.

In this sample, this clone turned up a few times. The chain joins TRBV5-1 to TRBJ2-5; the match to TRBD2 covers 9 bases. The CDR3 length is 16 residues. The junction had 9 bases not matched to a gene; V was cut back by 4 bases and J by 2 bases. The V gene's germline CDR1 is SGHRS and CDR2 YFSETQ. CDR3 protein: CASSGGTSLTQETQYF. CDR3 DNA: TGCGCCAGCAGCGGCGGGACTAGCCTGACTCAAGAGACCCAGTACTTC.

V and J are TRBV15 and TRBJ2-7; 9 nucleotides agree with TRBD2. After removal of 0 bases from V and 2 bases from J, the junction contained 8 bases not matched to a gene. The CDR3 contains 17 residues. Germline-derived CDR1 and CDR2 are LNHNV and YYDKDF (reference sequence). CDR3 protein: CATSREGLAGTTYEQYF. Written as DNA, the CDR3 is TGTGCCACCAGCAGAGAAGGGCTAGCGGGGACTACCTACGAGCAGTACTTC.

The rearrangement links TRBV6-5 to TRBJ1-6; D is ambiguous. The CDR3 length is 15 residues. The germline V gene encodes CDR1 MNHEY and CDR2 SVGAGI. V lost 5 bases and J 8 bases, leaving 16 bases between the germline ends. DNA of the CDR3: TGTGCCAGCAGTCGGACGGACCTTCACGATTCACCCCTCCACTTT. Its protein product is CASSRTDLHDSPLHF.

This clone has only a few counts. The chain carries TRBV29-1 and TRBJ2-2; 8 bases align to TRBD1. The CDR3 has 16 residues. V shed 4 bases and J 4 bases; nucleotides not matched to a gene: 11. Germline V gene sequence: CDR1 SQVTM, CDR2 ANQGSEA. The CDR3 sequence: CSVASQGAPSTGELFF. CDR3 coding DNA: TGCAGCGTTGCAAGCCAGGGGGCGCCCAGCACCGGGGAGCTGTTTTTT.

In its sample, this clone was seen a few times. This sequence joins TRBV29-1 and TRBJ2-5; 11 bases agree with TRBD2. The germline V gene encodes CDR1 SQVTM and CDR2 ANQGSEA. The CDR3 covers 15 residues. The V gene end was trimmed by 4 bases and the J gene end by 1 base; junction bases not matched to a gene: 5. DNA for the CDR3: TGCAGCGTTGCCCTAGCGGGGGGTGGCCAAGAGACCCAGTACTTC. It is translated as CSVALAGGGQETQYF.

This clone was observed a few times. The chain recombines TRBV11-2 with TRBJ2-7, with D perhaps matching TRBD1 or TRBD2 (5 bases each). V was clipped by 4 bases and J by 4 bases, with 8 bases between them. The CDR3 is 12 residues long. Per the germline V gene, CDR1 is SGHAT and CDR2 is FQNNGV. DNA for the CDR3: TGTGCCAGCAGCTCGGGGCTTTACGAGCAGTACTTC. Translation gives CASSSGLYEQYF.

The chain is built from TRBV10-3 and TRBJ2-7, with 11 bases lining up with TRBD1. The CDR3 contains 15 residues. V lost 3 bases, J lost 4 bases, and 5 bases stayed unmatched. Germline V gives CDR1 ENHRY, CDR2 SYGVKD. CDR3 sequence: CAISDLGQGAYEQYF. The DNA of the CDR3 is TGTGCCATCAGTGACCTAGGACAGGGGGCGTACGAGCAGTACTTC.

V usage is TRBV29-1 and J usage is TRBJ2-3; 9 bases line up with TRBD2. CDR1 SQVTM and CDR2 ANQGSEA come from the germline V gene. The CDR3 totals 14 residues. Trimming removed 3 bases from V and 4 bases from J; junction bases left unmatched: 5. The chain's CDR3 is CSVEPSGVADTQYF. In DNA form, the CDR3 reads TGCAGCGTTGAGCCTAGCGGGGTCGCAGATACGCAGTATTTT.

This chain links TRBV9 with TRBJ1-1; no firm D call. Germline values: CDR1 SGDLS, CDR2 YYNGEE. V was trimmed by 2 bases and J by 0 bases, leaving 8 bases between them. This CDR3 is built from 14 residues. CDR3 protein: CASSVDRLNTEAFF. CDR3 nucleotides: TGTGCCAGCAGCGTTGACCGACTGAACACTGAAGCTTTCTTT.

A single count supports this clone. The rearrangement joins TRBV30 to TRBJ1-5, with D hard to call. V was cut by 1 base and J by 4 bases, with 11 bases left in between. The CDR3 length is 14 residues. CDR1 and CDR2 from the germline V gene are GTSNPN and SVGIG (reference sequence). CDR3 sequence reads: CAWSDRRRNQPQHF. DNA of the CDR3: TGTGCCTGGAGTGATCGGCGGCGGAATCAGCCCCAGCATTTT.

V gene TRBV27 combines with J gene TRBJ1-6, with D possibly being TRBD1 (5 bases). From germline, CDR1 is MNHEY and CDR2 SMNVEV (reference sequence). The CDR3 sequence is 13 residues long. V shed 10 bases and J shed 8 bases, with 15 bases lying between them. In DNA, the CDR3 is TGTGCCACCCGGGGGGGGTTTGATTCACCCCTCCACTTT. Translated: CATRGGFDSPLHF.

The chain has TRBV30 and TRBJ1-2; no reliable D call. The V gene's germline CDR1 is GTSNPN and CDR2 SVGIG (reference sequence). V dropped 7 bases and J dropped 4 bases, with 7 bases sitting between them. The CDR3 has 10 amino acids. This CDR3 is CASRSYGYTF. The DNA for the CDR3 is TGTGCCTCTCGGTCCTATGGCTACACCTTC.

This clone has just a few counts. The gene calls are TRBV7-2 and TRBJ2-5; no firm D call. Germline CDR1 and CDR2: SGHTA and FQGNSA. This CDR3 is 13 amino acids long. The V and J ends lost 2 bases and 5 bases respectively, with 9 bases between them. Here the CDR3 reads CASSLWAFETQYF. In nucleotides, the CDR3 is TGTGCCAGCAGCTTATGGGCATTTGAGACCCAGTACTTC. The full variable domain, in which reference TRBV7-2 and TRBJ2-5 provide the parts outside the CDR3, is GAGVSQSPSNKVTEKGKDVELRCDPISGHTALYWYRQSLGQGLEFLIYFQGNSAPDKSGLPSDRFSAERTGGSVSTLTIQRTQQEDSAVYLCASSLWAFETQYFGPGTRLLVL.

This clone was found a few times. The chain joins TRBV29-1 to TRBJ1-2; no firm D call. Looked up from germline, CDR1 is SQVTM and CDR2 is ANQGSEA. There are 12 residues in the CDR3. Deletions cut 4 bases from V and 3 bases from J, with 9 bases between. CDR3 in amino acids: CSVGRDYYGYTF. CDR3 DNA: TGCAGCGTTGGCAGAGACTACTATGGCTACACCTTC.

V gene TRBV15 combines with J gene TRBJ1-2; D remains unclear. The CDR3 is 14 residues long. Germline V gene lookup returns CDR1 LNHNV and CDR2 YYDKDF (reference sequence). Trimming stripped 0 bases from V and 4 bases from J, with 9 bases between. Here the CDR3 DNA reads TGTGCCACCAGCAGAGAGGGGAAGTCCTATGGCTACACCTTC. It specifies CATSREGKSYGYTF.

This clone was seen only once. The rearrangement uses TRBV4-2 and TRBJ1-5; 7 positions match TRBD1. The junction had 4 bases not matched to a gene; V was cut back by 5 bases and J by 0 bases. The CDR3 length is 15 residues. In germline, CDR1 is LGHNA, CDR2 YNFKEQ. CDR3 protein: CASSDRDSSNQPQHF. The DNA of the CDR3 is TGTGCCAGCAGCGACCGGGACAGTAGCAATCAGCCCCAGCATTTT.